The 22 T cell receptor beta chains below were found in one sample sequenced in a study of blood T cell repertoires in COVID-19. Sequencing was performed with immunoSEQ multiplex PCR; in TCRdb, only in-frame clones are kept and a portion is missing. The table lists over 200,000 clones, almost 85% of them singletons, with approximately 12% in the top ten. The sample was peripheral blood. The receptor set was obtained from a middle-aged woman with acute or convalescent COVID-19.

The chain links TRBV6-4 to TRBJ2-3; D is unresolved. This CDR3 has 13 residues. V gave up 4 bases and J gave up 2 bases, with 7 bases separating them. Germline CDR1 and CDR2: MRHNA and SNTAGT. CDR3 nucleotides: TGTGCCAGCAGTGGTCGGGTCACAGATACGCAGTATTTT. Translated, it gives CASSGRVTDTQYF.

This clone has more than one count but fewer than ten. The rearrangement uses TRBV19 and TRBJ2-1; 7 bases align to TRBD2. Trimming at V came to 5 bases and at J to 0 bases, leaving 7 bases not matched to a gene. The germline V gene has CDR1 LNHDA and CDR2 SQIVND (reference sequence). CDR3 size: 16 residues. CDR3 in amino acids: CASSPLAVGSYNEQFF. CDR3 in DNA: TGTGCCAGTAGTCCCCTAGCGGTAGGCTCCTACAATGAGCAGTTCTTC.

This chain joins TRBV5-4 and TRBJ2-7; 7 nucleotides align to TRBD1. Germline lookup yields CDR1 SGHNT and CDR2 YYREEE (reference sequence). V lost 2 bases to trimming and J lost 3 bases; unmatched junction nucleotides: 5. The CDR3 is made up of 14 amino acids. The CDR3 spells CASSFGTEIYEQYF. CDR3 nucleotide sequence: TGTGCCAGCAGCTTCGGGACAGAGATCTACGAGCAGTACTTC.

The V call is TRBV7-3, the J call TRBJ2-2; D perhaps matches TRBD1 (6 bases). CDR3 length: 13 residues. Germline lookup yields CDR1 SGHTA and CDR2 FQGTGA. The V end was cut by 2 bases, the J end by 10 bases, with 11 bases between. Here the CDR3 reads CASSLEQGVELFF. In nucleotides, the CDR3 is TGTGCCAGCAGCTTAGAACAGGGAGTGGAGCTGTTTTTT. Based on the CDR3 plus reference TRBV7-3 and TRBJ2-2, the full variable domain is GAGVSQTPSNKVTEKGKYVELRCDPISGHTALYWYRQSLGQGPEFLIYFQGTGAADDSGLPNDRFFAVRPEGSVSTLKIQRTERGDSAVYLCASSLEQGVELFFGEGSRLTVL.

The chain combines TRBV10-3 with TRBJ2-5; 8 bases map to TRBD2. The trim removed 8 bases at V and 4 bases at J, leaving 6 bases unmatched. Germline CDR1 ENHRY, CDR2 SYGVKD. The CDR3 is 13 amino acids. Written as DNA, the CDR3 is TGTGCCATCGCGGGGGGCTTATCAGAGACCCAGTACTTC. It codes for CAIAGGLSETQYF.

The gene calls are TRBV6-4 and TRBJ2-2; D ambiguous. V was shortened by 6 bases and J by 4 bases, with 9 bases between the two germline ends. Germline CDR1 is MRHNA and CDR2 is SNTAGT. The CDR3 totals 13 residues. This CDR3 is CASSYGVTGELFF. Written as DNA, the CDR3 is TGTGCCAGCAGCTACGGAGTCACCGGGGAGCTGTTTTTT.

V is TRBV6-5 and J is TRBJ2-5; TRBD2 aligns across 7 bases. CDR1 and CDR2 from the germline V gene are MNHEY and SVGAGI. V trimming: 7 bases; J trimming: 5 bases; junction bases outside the gene matches: 7. The CDR3 is made up of 13 amino acids. The DNA for the CDR3 is TGTGCCAGCATGGGAGGGATGGTTGAGACCCAGTACTTC. Translation gives CASMGGMVETQYF.

The chain couples TRBV7-8 to TRBJ2-1; TRBD1 matches 7 bases. There are 11 residues in the CDR3. Germline assignment: CDR1 SGHVS and CDR2 FQNEAQ. After removal of 5 bases from V and 10 bases from J, the junction contained 2 bases not matched to a gene. The CDR3, as DNA: TGTGCCAGCAGCCCGGGACAGGAGCAGTTCTTC. Protein sequence: CASSPGQEQFF.

The CDR3 bases are TGTGCCAGCAGTGAGACAGGACTAGCGGGAAATGAGCAGTTCTTC. Translated, it gives CASSETGLAGNEQFF. The chain couples TRBV2 to TRBJ2-1, with 12 positions matching TRBD2. J gave up 7 bases and V 3 bases, and 4 bases lay outside the gene matches. The V gene's germline CDR1 is SNHLY and CDR2 FYNNEI. The CDR3 runs to 15 residues.

This clone appeared a few times. This chain uses TRBV19 with TRBJ1-2; TRBD1 matches 7 bases. The CDR3 extends over 14 amino acids. J lost 1 base, V lost 6 bases, and 5 bases had no gene match. CDR1 is LNHDA, CDR2 SQIVND, per germline (reference sequence). This chain's CDR3 is CASSPGQFNYGYTF. DNA for the CDR3: TGTGCCAGTAGCCCGGGACAGTTTAACTATGGCTACACCTTC.

This chain joins TRBV27 and TRBJ1-1; D not certain. V was clipped by 0 bases and J by 4 bases, with 9 bases between them. Germline CDR1 MNHEY, CDR2 SMNVEV (reference sequence). The CDR3 is made up of 14 amino acids. CDR3 region: CASSLSRAGTEAFF. For the CDR3, the DNA is TGTGCCAGCAGTTTATCGAGGGCTGGCACTGAAGCTTTCTTT.

The gene calls are TRBV9 and TRBJ2-3; D possibly corresponds to TRBD1 (6 bases). The CDR3 has 15 amino acids. Germline lookup yields CDR1 SGDLS and CDR2 YYNGEE. V lost 0 bases and J lost 2, with 10 bases in between. The CDR3: CASSVGGQHTDTQYF. The CDR3 DNA follows: TGTGCCAGCAGCGTAGGAGGACAGCACACAGATACGCAGTATTTT.

Regarding this clone: Distinct nucleotide sequences in the sample also encode this CDR3. The chain carries TRBV3-1 (or the pseudogene TRBV3-2) and TRBJ1-6; D unresolved. V was clipped by 0 bases and J by 5 bases, with 8 bases between them. This CDR3 has 15 residues. The germline CDR1 and CDR2 sequences are LGHDT and YNNKEL (reference sequence). Here the CDR3 reads CASSQDAEDNSPLHF. In DNA, the CDR3 is TGTGCCAGCAGCCAAGACGCGGAGGATAATTCACCCCTCCACTTT.

This clone was detected ten times or more. The chain is built from TRBV4-3 and TRBJ2-3, with 9 nucleotides matching TRBD1. Germline V gives CDR1 LGHNA, CDR2 YSLEER. With V trimmed by 4 bases and J by 0 bases, 5 bases remained unmatched. The CDR3 is 16 residues long. Written as DNA, the CDR3 is TGCGCCAGCAGCCGCGGGACAGGGATTAGCACAGATACGCAGTATTTT. Residues: CASSRGTGISTDTQYF.

The gene calls are TRBV25-1 and TRBJ1-1; D remains unclear. V lost 5 bases and J lost 4, with 11 bases in between. The CDR3 has 13 amino acids. In germline, CDR1 is MGHDK, CDR2 SYGVNS. In DNA, the CDR3 is TGTGCCAGCAGTCGGCAATCAGGCACTGAAGCTTTCTTT. This encodes CASSRQSGTEAFF.

The chain has TRBV14 and TRBJ1-6, with a possible D match to TRBD1 (6 bases). Trimming pared 4 bases from V and 10 bases from J, leaving 17 bases between. CDR3 length: 15 residues. Germline loops: CDR1 SGHDN, CDR2 FVKESK. DNA for the CDR3: TGTGCCAGCAGCCCGCGGACAGCCCTCCGGTCACCCCTCCACTTT. Its protein product is CASSPRTALRSPLHF.

V usage is TRBV10-3 and J usage is TRBJ2-2, with 7 bases fitting TRBD1. V lost 3 bases and J lost 2; bases outside the gene matches: 3. This CDR3 spans 15 amino acids. Germline values: CDR1 ENHRY, CDR2 SYGVKD. The CDR3 bases are TGTGCCATCAGTGAAGAGGGGGCAAACACCGGGGAGCTGTTTTTT. Its translation is CAISEEGANTGELFF.

The gene calls are TRBV27 and TRBJ1-2; TRBD1 might be the D (6 bases). Germline V gene lookup returns CDR1 MNHEY and CDR2 SMNVEV (reference sequence). The CDR3 length is 13 residues. Between the trimmed V and J ends, which lost 3 bases and 4 bases, there was a span of 9 bases. CDR3 sequence reads: CASSFTGTYGYTF. The DNA of the CDR3 is TGTGCCAGCAGTTTCACAGGGACCTATGGCTACACCTTC.

The V call is TRBV5-1, the J call TRBJ2-7; D is ambiguous. The CDR3 is 13 residues long. The V gene's germline CDR1 is SGHRS and CDR2 YFSETQ. The V end lost 7 bases, the J end lost 1 base, and 12 bases lay between the germline ends. The CDR3 here is CASALDRSYEQYF. The CDR3 DNA is TGCGCCAGCGCCCTAGACCGTTCCTACGAGCAGTACTTC.

The V gene is TRBV19, the J gene TRBJ1-2, with 8 positions matching TRBD1. The germline V gene has CDR1 LNHDA and CDR2 SQIVND (reference sequence). This CDR3 has 17 residues. J lost 0 bases, V lost 3 bases, and 9 bases had no gene match. The CDR3, as DNA: TGTGCCAGTAGTATTGGTCGACAGGGGCTAGCTAACTATGGCTACACCTTC. Translating gives CASSIGRQGLANYGYTF.

V is TRBV19 and J is TRBJ2-1, with TRBD1 matching over 9 bases. CDR1 LNHDA and CDR2 SQIVND come from the germline V gene (reference sequence). Germline trimming cut 1 base from V and 6 bases from J; bases unmatched to any gene: 10. The CDR3 extends over 17 amino acids. The CDR3 reads CASSIGGQGLRGNEQFF. The CDR3 coding sequence is TGTGCCAGTAGTATAGGGGGACAGGGTCTAAGAGGCAATGAGCAGTTCTTC.

The CDR3, as DNA: TGTGCCAGCAGCCCTGCCCGGGGGTCAGAGACCCAGTACTTC. Protein product: CASSPARGSETQYF. The chain recombines TRBV25-1 with TRBJ2-5, with D possibly matching TRBD2 (6 bases). This CDR3 contains 14 residues. V was clipped by 6 bases and J by 4 bases, with 15 bases between them. The germline gives CDR1 MGHDK, CDR2 SYGVNS.